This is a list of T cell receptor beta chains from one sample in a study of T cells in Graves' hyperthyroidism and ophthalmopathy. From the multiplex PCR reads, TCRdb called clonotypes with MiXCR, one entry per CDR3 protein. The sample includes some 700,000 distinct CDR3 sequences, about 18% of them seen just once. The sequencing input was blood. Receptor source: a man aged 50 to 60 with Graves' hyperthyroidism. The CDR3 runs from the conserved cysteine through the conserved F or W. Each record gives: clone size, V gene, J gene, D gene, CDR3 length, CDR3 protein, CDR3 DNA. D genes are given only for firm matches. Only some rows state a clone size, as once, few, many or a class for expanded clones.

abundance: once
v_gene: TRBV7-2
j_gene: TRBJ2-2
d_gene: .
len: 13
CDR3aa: CASSLNRGEGLFF
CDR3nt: TGTGCCAGCAGCTTAAATAGAGGGGAAGGGCTGTTTTTT

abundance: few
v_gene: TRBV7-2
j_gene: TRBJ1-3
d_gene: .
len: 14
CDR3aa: CASSPPNGGNTIYF
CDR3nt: TGTGCCAGCAGCCCTCCGAATGGAGGAAACACCATATATTTT

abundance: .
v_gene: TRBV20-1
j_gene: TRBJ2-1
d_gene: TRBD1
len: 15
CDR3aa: CSARDGGQSYNEQFF
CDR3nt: TGCAGTGCTAGAGATGGGGGACAGAGCTACAATGAGCAGTTCTTC

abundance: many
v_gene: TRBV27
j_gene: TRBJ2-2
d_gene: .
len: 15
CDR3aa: CASSLSGQITGELFF
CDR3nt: TGTGCCAGCAGTTTATCTGGACAGATCACCGGGGAGCTGTTTTTT

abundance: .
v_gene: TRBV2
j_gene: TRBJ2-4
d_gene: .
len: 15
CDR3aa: CASSGRGPAKNIQHF
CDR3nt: TGTGCCAGCAGTGGCAGGGGTCCAGCCAAAAACATTCAGCACTTC

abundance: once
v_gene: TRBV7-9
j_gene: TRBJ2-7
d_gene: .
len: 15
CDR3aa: CASSPATGITYEQYF
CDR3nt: TGTGCCAGCAGCCCCGCCACAGGGATTACCTACGAGCAGTACTTC

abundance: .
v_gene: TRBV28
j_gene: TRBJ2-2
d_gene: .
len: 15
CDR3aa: CASSHGTANTGELFF
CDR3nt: TGTGCCAGCAGTCATGGGACGGCGAACACCGGGGAGCTGTTTTTT

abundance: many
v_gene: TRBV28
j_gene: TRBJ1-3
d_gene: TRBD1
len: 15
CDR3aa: CAGSDRETSGNTIYF
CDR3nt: TGTGCCGGGTCGGACAGGGAAACCTCTGGAAACACCATATATTTT

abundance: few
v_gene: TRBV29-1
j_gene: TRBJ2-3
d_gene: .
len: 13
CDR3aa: CSVDGSLTDTQYF
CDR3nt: TGCAGCGTTGACGGCTCCCTCACAGATACGCAGTATTTT

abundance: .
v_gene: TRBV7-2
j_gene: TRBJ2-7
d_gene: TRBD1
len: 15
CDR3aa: CASRPGTAPSYEQYF
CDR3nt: TGTGCCAGCAGACCTGGGACAGCTCCCTCCTACGAGCAGTACTTC

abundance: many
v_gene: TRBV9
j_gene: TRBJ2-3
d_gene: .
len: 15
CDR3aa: CASSVGGGATDTQYF
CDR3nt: TGTGCCAGCAGCGTAGGGGGGGGCGCGACAGATACGCAGTATTTT